The 8 T cell receptor beta chains in this list originate from one sample, sequenced in a study of T cell responses to AZD1222 COVID-19 vaccine (dated by TCRdb to about 2021). The time point label of this sample denotes: baseline before first vaccination. The library was generated by the immunoSEQ multiplex PCR assay. TCRdb holds this immuneACCESS table with in-frame rearrangements only. Some clones are missing; in checked studies, unresolved V genes explain under half, and the rest has no known cause. The sample includes around 110,000 clones, with over 75% observed a single time. The top ten hold roughly 8% of the sample. This specimen was peripheral blood, taken on day 0 of AZD1222 vaccination. Receptors originate from an adult in good health.

This chain links TRBV28 with TRBJ2-2; D is undetermined. CDR3 length: 15 amino acids. V was pared by 6 bases and J by 4 bases, with 15 bases between. Germline loops: CDR1 MDHEN, CDR2 SYDVKM. The CDR3 loop reads CASRPTWAFTGELFF. Written as DNA, the CDR3 is TGTGCCAGCAGGCCGACCTGGGCGTTCACCGGGGAGCTGTTTTTT.

The chain links TRBV7-2 to TRBJ1-1; D gene ambiguous. Trimming stripped 2 bases from V and 1 base from J, with 5 bases between. CDR3 size: 13 residues. Germline V gene sequence: CDR1 SGHTA, CDR2 FQGNSA. As DNA, the CDR3 is TGTGCCAGCAGCTTACCTTCGAACACTGAAGCTTTCTTT. It specifies CASSLPSNTEAFF.

The genes are TRBV6-5 and TRBJ1-2; D is perhaps TRBD1 (5 bases). The CDR3 runs 15 residues. The V end was cut by 0 bases, the J end by 7 bases, with 15 bases between. Germline CDR1 and CDR2: MNHEY and SVGAGI. In DNA, the CDR3 is TGTGCCAGCAGTTACTCGGGTTTGAGGGGAGGTGGCTACACCTTC. Encoded protein: CASSYSGLRGGGYTF.

This clone occurred once. The chain joins TRBV19 to TRBJ1-2; D gene unclear. CDR3 length: 13 residues. Trimming cost V 4 bases and J 5 bases, with 11 bases left between them. Per the germline V gene, CDR1 is LNHDA and CDR2 is SQIVND (reference sequence). The CDR3 DNA sequence: TGTGCCAGTAGTACGTGGCAGGAATATGGCTACACCTTC. Translation: CASSTWQEYGYTF.

The chain uses TRBV6-5 and TRBJ1-1; perhaps TRBD1 as D (6 bases). The CDR3 spans 15 residues. Trimming took 0 bases from V and 5 from J, leaving 13 bases between them. Germline V lookup: CDR1 MNHEY, CDR2 SVGAGI. The CDR3 here is CASSYSYEGGTEAFF. The CDR3 DNA reads as TGTGCCAGCAGTTACTCGTATGAAGGGGGGACTGAAGCTTTCTTT.

The chain recombines TRBV10-3 with TRBJ1-4, with a tentative D call TRBD1 (6 bases). Trimming pared 10 bases from V and 7 bases from J, leaving 22 bases between. This CDR3 region has 15 residues. Germline V CDR1 and CDR2: ENHRY, SYGVKD. The CDR3 spells CASRPTGFKVEKLFF. As DNA, the CDR3 is TGTGCCAGCAGACCTACAGGGTTTAAGGTTGAAAAACTGTTTTTT.

A note on this clone: A junction boundary mismatches the germline segment, possibly from a read error. The V gene is TRBV24-1, the J gene TRBJ1-1, with a tentative D call TRBD1 (5 bases). The CDR3 is made up of 12 amino acids. Germline-derived CDR1 and CDR2 are KGHDR and SFDVKD. CDR3 sequence reads: CATSARGTETFF. The CDR3 nucleotides read TGTGCCACCAGTGCGAGGGGAACTGAAACTTTCTTT.

The V gene is TRBV28, the J gene TRBJ2-1, with no clear D. Trimming took off 6 bases at V and 5 bases at J, with 11 bases between the two ends. The CDR3 has 13 amino acids. Germline V gives CDR1 MDHEN, CDR2 SYDVKM. Written as DNA, the CDR3 is TGTGCCAGCAGCCAAGGAGCAGACAATGAGCAGTTCTTC. As protein: CASSQGADNEQFF.